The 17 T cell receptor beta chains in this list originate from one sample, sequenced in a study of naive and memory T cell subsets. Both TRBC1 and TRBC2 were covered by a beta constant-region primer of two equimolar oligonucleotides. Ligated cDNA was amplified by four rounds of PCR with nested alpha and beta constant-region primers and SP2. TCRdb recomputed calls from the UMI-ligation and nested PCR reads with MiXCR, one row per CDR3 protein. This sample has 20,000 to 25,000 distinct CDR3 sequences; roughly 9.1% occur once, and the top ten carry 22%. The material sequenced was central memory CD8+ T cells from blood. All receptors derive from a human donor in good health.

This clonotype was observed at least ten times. The DNA of the CDR3 is TGTGCCAGCAGTGAATTCGGCGGACTTCAGCAGTTCTTC. Protein product: CASSEFGGLQQFF. V and J are TRBV25-1 and TRBJ2-1; D might be TRBD2 (5 bases). With 1 base removed from V and 11 bases from J, the gap between germline ends came to 12 bases. CDR1 MGHDK and CDR2 SYGVNS come from the germline V gene. The CDR3 has 13 amino acids.

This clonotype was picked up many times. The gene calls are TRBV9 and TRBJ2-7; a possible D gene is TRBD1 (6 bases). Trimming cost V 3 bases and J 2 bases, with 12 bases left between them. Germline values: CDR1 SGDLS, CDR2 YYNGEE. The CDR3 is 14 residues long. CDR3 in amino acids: CASSAGQTPYEQYF. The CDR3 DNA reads TGTGCCAGCAGCGCAGGACAGACCCCCTACGAGCAGTACTTC.

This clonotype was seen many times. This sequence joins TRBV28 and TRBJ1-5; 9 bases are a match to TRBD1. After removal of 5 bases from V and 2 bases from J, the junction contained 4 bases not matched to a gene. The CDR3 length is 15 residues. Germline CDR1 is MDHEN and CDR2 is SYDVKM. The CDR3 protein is CASSETGGGNQPQHF. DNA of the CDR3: TGTGCCAGCAGTGAAACAGGGGGCGGCAATCAGCCCCAGCATTTT.

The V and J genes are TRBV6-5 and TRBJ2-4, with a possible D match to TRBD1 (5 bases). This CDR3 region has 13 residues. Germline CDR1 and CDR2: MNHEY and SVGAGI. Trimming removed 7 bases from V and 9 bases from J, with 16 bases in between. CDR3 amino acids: CASMLGARSIQYF. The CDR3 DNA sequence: TGTGCCAGCATGTTAGGGGCGCGGAGCATTCAGTACTTC.

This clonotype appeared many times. CDR3 DNA: TGTGCCACCAGCGCATCGGGACTAGCGGAAGAGCAGTTCTTC. Translating it yields CATSASGLAEEQFF. The chain carries TRBV24-1 and TRBJ2-1; 11 nucleotides line up with TRBD2. This CDR3 comprises 14 residues. V dropped 7 bases and J dropped 10; count of bases not matched to a gene: 8. Germline lookup yields CDR1 KGHDR and CDR2 SFDVKD.

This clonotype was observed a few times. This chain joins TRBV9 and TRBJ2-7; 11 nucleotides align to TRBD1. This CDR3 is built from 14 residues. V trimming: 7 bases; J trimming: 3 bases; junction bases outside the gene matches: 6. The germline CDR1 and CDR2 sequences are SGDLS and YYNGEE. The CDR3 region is CASPRTGGCYEQYF. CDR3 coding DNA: TGTGCCAGCCCTAGGACAGGGGGCTGCTACGAGCAGTACTTC.

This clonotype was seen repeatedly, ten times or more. The CDR3: CASSQEHADTEAFF. CDR3 DNA: TGCGCCAGCAGCCAAGAGCACGCCGACACTGAAGCTTTCTTT. V usage is TRBV4-1 and J usage is TRBJ1-1; D not resolved. Germline lookup yields CDR1 MGHRA and CDR2 YSYEKL. The CDR3 has 14 amino acids. V shed 0 bases and J shed 3 bases, with 8 bases lying between them.

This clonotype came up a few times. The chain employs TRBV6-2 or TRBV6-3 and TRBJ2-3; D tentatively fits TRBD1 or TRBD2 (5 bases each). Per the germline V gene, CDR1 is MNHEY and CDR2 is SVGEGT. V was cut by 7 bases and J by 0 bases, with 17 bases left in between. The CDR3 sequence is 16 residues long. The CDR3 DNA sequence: TGTGCCAGCATCGAAAGGGGAGTGGACAGCACAGATACGCAGTATTTT. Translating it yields CASIERGVDSTDTQYF.

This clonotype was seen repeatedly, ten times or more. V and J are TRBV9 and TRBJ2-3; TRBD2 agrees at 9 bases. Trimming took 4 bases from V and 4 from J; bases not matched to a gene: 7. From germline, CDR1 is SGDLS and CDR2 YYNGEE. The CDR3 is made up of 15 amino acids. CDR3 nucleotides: TGTGCCAGCAGCCCATATAGCGGGAGAGCAGATACGCAGTATTTT. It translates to CASSPYSGRADTQYF.

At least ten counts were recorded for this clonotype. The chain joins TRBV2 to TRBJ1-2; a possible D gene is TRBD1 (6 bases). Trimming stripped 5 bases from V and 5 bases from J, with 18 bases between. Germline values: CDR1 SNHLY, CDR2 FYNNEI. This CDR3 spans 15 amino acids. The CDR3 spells CASSNYTGMGYGYTF. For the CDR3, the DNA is TGTGCCAGCAGTAATTATACAGGGATGGGGTATGGCTACACCTTC. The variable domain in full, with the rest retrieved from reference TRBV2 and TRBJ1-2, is EPEVTQTPSHQVTQMGQEVILRCVPISNHLYFYWYRQILGQKVEFLVSFYNNEISEKSEIFDDQFSVERPDGSNFTLKIRSTKLEDSAMYFCASSNYTGMGYGYTFGSGTRLTVV.

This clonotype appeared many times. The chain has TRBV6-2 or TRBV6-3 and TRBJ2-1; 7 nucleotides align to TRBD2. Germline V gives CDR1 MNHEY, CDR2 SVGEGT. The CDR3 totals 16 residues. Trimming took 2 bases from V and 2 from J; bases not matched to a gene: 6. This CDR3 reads CASSYVGEGPYNEQFF. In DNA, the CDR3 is TGTGCCAGCAGTTACGTCGGGGAGGGCCCCTACAATGAGCAGTTCTTC.

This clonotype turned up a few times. CDR3 DNA: TGTGCCAGCAGTTATGATCCCGACAGAGAAAATTCACCCCTCCACTTT. It encodes CASSYDPDRENSPLHF. V and J are TRBV6-5 and TRBJ1-6; D might be TRBD1 (5 bases). CDR1 and CDR2 from the germline V gene are MNHEY and SVGAGI. V lost 3 bases and J 7 bases, leaving 16 bases between the germline ends. The CDR3 has 16 amino acids.

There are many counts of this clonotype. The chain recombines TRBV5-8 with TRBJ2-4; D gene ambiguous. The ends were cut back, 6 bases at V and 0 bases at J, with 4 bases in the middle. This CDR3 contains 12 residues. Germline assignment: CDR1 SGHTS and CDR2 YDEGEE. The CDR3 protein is CASNRAKNIQYF. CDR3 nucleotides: TGTGCCAGCAACAGAGCCAAAAACATTCAGTACTTC.

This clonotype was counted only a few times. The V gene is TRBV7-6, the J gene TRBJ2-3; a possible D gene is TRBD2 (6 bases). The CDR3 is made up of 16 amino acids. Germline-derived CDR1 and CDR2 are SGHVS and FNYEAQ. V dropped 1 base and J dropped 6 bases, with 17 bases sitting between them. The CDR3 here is CASSLDRDSAGDTQYF. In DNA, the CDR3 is TGTGCCAGCAGCTTAGATAGGGACTCGGCCGGGGATACGCAGTATTTT.

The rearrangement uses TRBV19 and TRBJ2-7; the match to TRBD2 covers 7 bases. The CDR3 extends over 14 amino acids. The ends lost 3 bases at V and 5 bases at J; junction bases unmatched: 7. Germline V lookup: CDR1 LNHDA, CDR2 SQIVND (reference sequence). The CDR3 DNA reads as TGTGCCAGTAGTATCGGTAGCGGGTGGAACGAGCAGTACTTC. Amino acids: CASSIGSGWNEQYF.

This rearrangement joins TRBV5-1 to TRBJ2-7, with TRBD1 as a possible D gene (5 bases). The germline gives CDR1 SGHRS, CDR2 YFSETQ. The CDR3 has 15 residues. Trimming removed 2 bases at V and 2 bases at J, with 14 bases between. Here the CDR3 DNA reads TGCGCCAGCAGCTTAGGACATCTCATCCCCTACGAGCAGTACTTC. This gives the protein CASSLGHLIPYEQYF.

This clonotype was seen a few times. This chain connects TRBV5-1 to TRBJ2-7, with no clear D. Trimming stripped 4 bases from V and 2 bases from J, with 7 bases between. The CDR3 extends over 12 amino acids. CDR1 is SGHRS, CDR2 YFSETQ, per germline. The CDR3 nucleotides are TGCGCCAGCAGCACGAATACCTACGAGCAGTACTTC. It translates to CASSTNTYEQYF.